This TCR beta chain is from a study of cytomegalovirus exposure and HLA in healthy donors. Germline V gene lookup returns CDR1 LNHDA and CDR2 SQIVND (reference sequence). CDR3 length: 15 residues. The PCR ran on 60 Vbeta and 13 Jbeta primers. The protocol was immunoSEQ multiplex PCR, while the TCRdb copy is restricted to in-frame clones and leaves out a portion. In the table there are about 160,000 clones, around 80% of which are singletons. Concerning this clone: One end of the junction is discordant with germline, which a read error may explain.

This receptor was taken from a man aged 50-60 years in good health and CMV-seropositive. Sequenced material: PBMCs. This chain connects TRBV19 to TRBJ1-1, with TRBD1 as a possible D gene (5 bases). CDR3 protein: CASIISRGLVTEAFF. CDR3 DNA: TGTGCCAGTATTATATCGCGGGGGTTGGTCACTGAAGCTTTCTTT.